One sample yielded the 24 T cell receptor beta chains listed below, sequenced in a study of CXCR3-negative and CXCR3-positive naive CD8 T cells. UMI-labeled 5' RACE TRB cDNA libraries were prepared from the cells. One entry per CDR3 protein, without DNA, is what TCRdb gives after re-calling the 5' RACE reads. The sample table sets out 100,000 to 150,000 distinct CDR3 sequences. The specimen was naive CXCR3- CD8+ T cells from blood. Subset denoted: CD45RO-CCR7+CD27+CD95- naive CD8+ T cells lacking CXCR3 (TNR3-). All receptors come from a human donor in good health. Some clones in this sample may be carry-over from other donors' samples.

This chain connects TRBV29-1 to TRBJ2-3; TCRdb reports TRBD1, a call that lacks DNA to check it against. The V gene's germline CDR1 is SQVTM and CDR2 ANQGSEA. The length of the CDR3 is 16 residues. The CDR3 is CSVEDRGQVATDTQYF.

V is TRBV18 and J is TRBJ2-5; TCRdb reports TRBD1, a call that lacks DNA to check it against. Germline V gene sequence: CDR1 KGHSH, CDR2 LQKENI. The CDR3 runs to 13 residues. CDR3 loop: CASSPSRGEVQYF.

The chain recombines TRBV5-1 with TRBJ1-2; no DNA is available, so the TRBD1 call from TCRdb remains unchecked. Per germline, CDR1 SGHRS and CDR2 YFSETQ. This CDR3 is 17 amino acids long. The CDR3 sequence: CASSLLGGQTSLPGYTF.

The rearrangement joins TRBV4-1 to TRBJ2-5. The CDR3 covers 14 residues. In germline, CDR1 is MGHRA, CDR2 YSYEKL. CDR3 loop: CASSQSGDLETQYF.

The V call is TRBV21-1, the J call TRBJ2-7; the TCRdb D gene call, TRBD2, has no DNA to confirm it. TRBV21-1 is a pseudogene. There are 17 residues in the CDR3. This CDR3 is CASSKALTSGGTYEQYF.

This chain links TRBV28 with TRBJ1-5; TCRdb proposes TRBD1, but this gene call is untestable without DNA. The CDR3 consists of 15 residues. Per germline, CDR1 MDHEN and CDR2 SYDVKM. The CDR3 protein is CASSLTGGLNQPQHF.

The chain combines TRBV5-1 with TRBJ2-7; TCRdb outputs TRBD2, but without DNA this stays unchecked. Germline CDR1 is SGHRS and CDR2 is YFSETQ. CDR3 size: 13 residues. The CDR3 reads CASSLAREYEQYF.

V gene TRBV6-6 combines with J gene TRBJ2-6; TCRdb proposes TRBD1, but this gene call is untestable without DNA. CDR3 size: 15 residues. Germline lookup yields CDR1 MNHNY and CDR2 SVGAGI (reference sequence). The CDR3 loop is CASTPGRAGANVLTF.

The chain carries TRBV5-4 and TRBJ2-6; absent DNA, TCRdb's TRBD1 call cannot be checked. CDR3 size: 15 residues. CDR1 is SGHNT and CDR2 is YYREEE in the germline V gene (reference sequence). The chain's CDR3 is CASRPAGAGANVLTF.

The chain has TRBV3-1 and TRBJ2-3; lacking DNA, the TRBD1 call made by TCRdb goes unchecked. The germline CDR1 and CDR2 sequences are LGHDT and YNNKEL (reference sequence). There are 15 residues in the CDR3. CDR3 region: CASSQVGGRTDTQYF.

The V and J genes are TRBV15 and TRBJ2-3; TCRdb's D call, TRBD2, is unchecked because there is no DNA. CDR1 and CDR2 (germline): LNHNV, YYDKDF (reference sequence). The CDR3 covers 16 residues. The chain's CDR3 is CATSRAQGLYTATQYF.

The V gene is TRBV28, the J gene TRBJ1-1. Germline values: CDR1 MDHEN, CDR2 SYDVKM. There are 14 residues in the CDR3. This CDR3 is CASSFLDRNTEAFF. The whole variable domain, remainder taken from reference TRBV28 and TRBJ1-1, is DVKVTQSSRYLVKRTGEKVFLECVQDMDHENMFWYRQDPGLGLRLIYFSYDVKMKEKGDIPEGYSVSREKKERFSLILESASTNQTSMYLCASSFLDRNTEAFFGQGTRLTVV.

The chain combines TRBV7-8 with TRBJ2-1; TCRdb's D call, TRBD2, is unchecked because there is no DNA. The germline gives CDR1 SGHVS, CDR2 FQNEAQ. The CDR3 consists of 19 residues. The chain's CDR3 is CASSLGPRELAGVRDEQFF.

V gene TRBV7-2 combines with J gene TRBJ2-4; TCRdb calls TRBD1, which cannot be checked without DNA. CDR1 is SGHTA and CDR2 is FQGNSA in the germline V gene. The CDR3 has 15 amino acids. The CDR3 protein is CASSLVAGTANIQYF.

This sequence joins TRBV7-3 and TRBJ2-1; the TRBD1 assignment by TCRdb is unverifiable without DNA. This CDR3 is built from 16 residues. Germline CDR1 is SGHTA and CDR2 is FQGTGA. The CDR3: CASSPYRDSPYNEQFF.

The chain couples TRBV7-9 to TRBJ2-3. Germline V CDR1 and CDR2: SEHNR, FQNEAQ (reference sequence). The CDR3 extends over 12 amino acids. CDR3 sequence: CASSSRGDTQYF.

V and J are TRBV6-2 or TRBV6-3 and TRBJ2-1. The CDR3 is made up of 11 amino acids. In germline, CDR1 is MNHEY, CDR2 SVGEGT. CDR3 amino acids: CASSFSHEQFF.

V gene TRBV7-2 combines with J gene TRBJ1-3. Germline V lookup: CDR1 SGHTA, CDR2 FQGNSA. The CDR3 runs to 14 residues. This CDR3 is CAIRGGSSGNTIYF.

The V and J genes are TRBV11-2 and TRBJ1-2. CDR1 and CDR2 (germline): SGHAT, FQNNGV. The CDR3 is made up of 13 amino acids. The CDR3 reads CASSPNEVYGYTF. Full variable domain (outside the CDR3, taken from reference TRBV11-2 and TRBJ1-2): EAGVAQSPRYKIIEKRQSVAFWCNPISGHATLYWYQQILGQGPKLLIQFQNNGVVDDSQLPKDRFSAERLKGVDSTLKIQPAKLEDSAVYLCASSPNEVYGYTFGSGTRLTVV.

The CDR3 protein is CASTHSASSYEQYF. The J gene is TRBJ2-7, the V gene TRBV12-3 or TRBV12-4; the D gene TCRdb calls, TRBD2, cannot be checked with no DNA. The CDR3 loop spans 14 amino acids.

The CDR3 sequence: CASSEAFARSSYEQYF. This chain uses TRBV6-1 with TRBJ2-7. Germline CDR1 reads MNHNS; CDR2 reads SASEGT. The CDR3 extends over 16 amino acids.

The V gene is TRBV9, the J gene TRBJ2-7; TCRdb's D gene call, TRBD1, goes unchecked for lack of DNA. This CDR3 is built from 14 residues. Germline-derived CDR1 and CDR2 are SGDLS and YYNGEE. The CDR3 loop reads CASSVTGGLYEQYF.

The V gene is TRBV28, the J gene TRBJ1-2; TCRdb reports TRBD1, a call that lacks DNA to check it against. The CDR3 is 14 amino acids. Germline CDR1 MDHEN, CDR2 SYDVKM. The CDR3 sequence is CASSQNREWDGYTF.

J is TRBJ2-2 and V is TRBV12-3 or TRBV12-4; TCRdb's D call, TRBD1, is unchecked because there is no DNA. There are 16 residues in the CDR3. This CDR3 is CASRSDREAYTGELFF.